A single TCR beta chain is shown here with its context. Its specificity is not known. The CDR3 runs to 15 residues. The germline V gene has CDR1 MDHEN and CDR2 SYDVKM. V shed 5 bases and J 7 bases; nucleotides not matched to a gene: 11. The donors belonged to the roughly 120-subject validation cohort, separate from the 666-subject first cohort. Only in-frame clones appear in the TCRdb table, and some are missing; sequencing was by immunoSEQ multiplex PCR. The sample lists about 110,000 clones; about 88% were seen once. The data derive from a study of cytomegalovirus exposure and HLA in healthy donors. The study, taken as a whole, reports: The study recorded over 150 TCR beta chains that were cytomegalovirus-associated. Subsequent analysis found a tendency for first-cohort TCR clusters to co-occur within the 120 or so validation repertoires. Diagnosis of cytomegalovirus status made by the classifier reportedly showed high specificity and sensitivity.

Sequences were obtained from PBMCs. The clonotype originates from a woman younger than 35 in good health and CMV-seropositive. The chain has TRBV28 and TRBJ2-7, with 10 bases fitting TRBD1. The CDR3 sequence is CASSPPRQGAREQYF. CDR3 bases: TGTGCCAGCAGTCCACCCCGACAGGGGGCGCGAGAGCAGTACTTC. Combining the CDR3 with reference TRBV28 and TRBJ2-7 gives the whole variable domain DVKVTQSSRYLVKRTGEKVFLECVQDMDHENMFWYRQDPGLGLRLIYFSYDVKMKEKGDIPEGYSVSREKKERFSLILESASTNQTSMYLCASSPPRQGAREQYFGPGTRLTVT.